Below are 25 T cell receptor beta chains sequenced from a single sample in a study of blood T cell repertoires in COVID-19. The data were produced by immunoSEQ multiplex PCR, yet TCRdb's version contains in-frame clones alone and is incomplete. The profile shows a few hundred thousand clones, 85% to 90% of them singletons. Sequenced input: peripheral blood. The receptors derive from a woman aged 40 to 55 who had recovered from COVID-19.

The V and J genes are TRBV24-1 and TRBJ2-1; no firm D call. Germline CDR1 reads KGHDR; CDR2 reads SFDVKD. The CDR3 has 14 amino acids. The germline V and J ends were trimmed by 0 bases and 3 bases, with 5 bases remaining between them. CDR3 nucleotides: TGTGCCACCAGTGATTTGTCTGTCTACAATGAGCAGTTCTTC. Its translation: CATSDLSVYNEQFF.

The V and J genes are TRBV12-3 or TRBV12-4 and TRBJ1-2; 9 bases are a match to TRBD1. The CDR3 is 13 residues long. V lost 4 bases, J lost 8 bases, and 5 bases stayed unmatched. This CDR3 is CASSSGTGTGYTF. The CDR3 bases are TGTGCCAGCAGTTCCGGGACAGGGACGGGCTACACCTTC.

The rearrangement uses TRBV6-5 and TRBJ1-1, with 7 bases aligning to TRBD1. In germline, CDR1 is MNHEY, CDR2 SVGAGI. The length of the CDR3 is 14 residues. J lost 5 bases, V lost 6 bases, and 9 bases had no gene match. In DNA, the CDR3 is TGTGCCAGCAGAGGCCTCGACAGGGAAACTGAAGCTTTCTTT. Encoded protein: CASRGLDRETEAFF.

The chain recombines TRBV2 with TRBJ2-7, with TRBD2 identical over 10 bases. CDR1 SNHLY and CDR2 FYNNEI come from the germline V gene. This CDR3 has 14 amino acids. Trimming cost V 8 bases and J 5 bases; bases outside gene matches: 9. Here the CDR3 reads CASDPGLARHEQYV. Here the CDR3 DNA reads TGTGCCAGCGATCCGGGACTAGCGCGACACGAGCAGTACGTC.

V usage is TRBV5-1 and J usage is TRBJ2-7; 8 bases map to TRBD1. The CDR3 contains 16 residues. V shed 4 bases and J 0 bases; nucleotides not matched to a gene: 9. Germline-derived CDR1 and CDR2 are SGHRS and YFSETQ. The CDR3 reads CASSATGDRGSYEQYF. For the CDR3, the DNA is TGCGCCAGCAGCGCGACAGGGGACCGAGGCTCCTACGAGCAGTACTTC.

The CDR3 is CASGPGQVSGNQPQHF. CDR3 nucleotide sequence: TGTGCTAGTGGGCCGGGACAGGTTAGCGGCAATCAGCCCCAGCATTTT. V gene TRBV12-5 combines with J gene TRBJ1-5, with TRBD1 identical over 8 bases. Per germline, CDR1 LGHNT and CDR2 FRNRAP. The CDR3 has 16 amino acids. The V and J ends lost 6 bases and 2 bases, in that order; junction bases with no gene match: 9. The whole variable domain, filled in from reference TRBV12-5 and TRBJ1-5, reads DARVTQTPRHKVTEMGQEVTMRCQPILGHNTVFWYRQTMMQGLELLAYFRNRAPLDDSGMPKDRFSAEMPDATLATLKIQPSEPRDSAVYFCASGPGQVSGNQPQHFGDGTRLSIL.

The CDR3 sequence is CASSPGQGNGYTF. CDR3 bases: TGTGCCAGCAGTCCGGGACAGGGTAACGGCTACACCTTC. The chain uses TRBV27 and TRBJ1-2; TRBD1 agrees at 9 bases. CDR3 length equals 13 residues. Losses at the gene ends were 5 bases for V and 8 bases for J; bases not matched to a gene: 6. CDR1 and CDR2 (germline): MNHEY, SMNVEV (reference sequence).

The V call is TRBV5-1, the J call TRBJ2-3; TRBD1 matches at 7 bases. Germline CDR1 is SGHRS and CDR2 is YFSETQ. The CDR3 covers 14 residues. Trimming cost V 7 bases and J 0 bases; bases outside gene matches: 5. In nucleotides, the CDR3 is TGCGCCAGCCGCCAGGGGGATAGCACAGATACGCAGTATTTT. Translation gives CASRQGDSTDTQYF.

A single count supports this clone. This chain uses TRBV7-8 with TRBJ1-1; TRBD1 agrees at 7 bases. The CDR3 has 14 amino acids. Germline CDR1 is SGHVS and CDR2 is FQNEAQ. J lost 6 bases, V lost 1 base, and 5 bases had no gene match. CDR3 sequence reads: CASSLVGGISEAFF. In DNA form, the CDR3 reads TGTGCCAGCAGCTTAGTAGGGGGCATCTCTGAAGCTTTCTTT.

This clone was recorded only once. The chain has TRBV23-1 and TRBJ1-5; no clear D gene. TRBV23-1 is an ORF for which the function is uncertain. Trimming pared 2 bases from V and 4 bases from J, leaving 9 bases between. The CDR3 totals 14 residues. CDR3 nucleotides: TGCGCCAGCAGTCAAGCGTTGTCTAATCAGCCCCAGCATTTT. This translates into CASSQALSNQPQHF.

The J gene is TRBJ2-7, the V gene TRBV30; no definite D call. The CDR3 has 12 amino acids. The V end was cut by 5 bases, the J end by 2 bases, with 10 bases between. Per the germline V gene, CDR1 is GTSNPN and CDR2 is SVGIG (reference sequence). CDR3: CAWAFGAYEQYF. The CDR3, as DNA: TGTGCCTGGGCCTTTGGAGCCTACGAGCAGTACTTC.

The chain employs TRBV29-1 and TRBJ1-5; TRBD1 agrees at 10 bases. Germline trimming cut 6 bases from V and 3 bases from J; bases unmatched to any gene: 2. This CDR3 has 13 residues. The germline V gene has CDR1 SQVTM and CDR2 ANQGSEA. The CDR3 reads CSVGTGVNQPQHF. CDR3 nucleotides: TGCAGCGTAGGGACAGGGGTCAATCAGCCCCAGCATTTT.

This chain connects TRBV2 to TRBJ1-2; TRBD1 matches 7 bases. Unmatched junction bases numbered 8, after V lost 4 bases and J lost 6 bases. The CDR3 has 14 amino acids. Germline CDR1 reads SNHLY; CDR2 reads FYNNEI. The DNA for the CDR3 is TGTGCCAGCAGTGGATCCGACAGGGTCCATGGCTACACCTTC. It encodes CASSGSDRVHGYTF.

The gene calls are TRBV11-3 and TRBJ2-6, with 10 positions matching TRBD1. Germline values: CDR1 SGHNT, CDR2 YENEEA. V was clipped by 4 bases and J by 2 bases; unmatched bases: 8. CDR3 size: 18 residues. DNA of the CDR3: TGTGCCAGCAGCTACTGGACAGGGGGTTCCCCTGGGGCCAACGTCCTGACTTTC. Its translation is CASSYWTGGSPGANVLTF. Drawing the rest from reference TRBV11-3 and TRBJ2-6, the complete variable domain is EAGVVQSPRYKIIEKKQPVAFWCNPISGHNTLYWYLQNLGQGPELLIRYENEEAVDDSQLPKDRFSAERLKGVDSTLKIQPAELGDSAVYLCASSYWTGGSPGANVLTFGAGSRLTVL.

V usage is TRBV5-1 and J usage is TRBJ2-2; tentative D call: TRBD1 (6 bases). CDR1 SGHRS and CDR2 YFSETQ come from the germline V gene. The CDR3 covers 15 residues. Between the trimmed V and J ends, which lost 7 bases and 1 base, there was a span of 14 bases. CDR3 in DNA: TGCGCCAGCTCCCTCAGGGGTATGAACACCGGGGAGCTGTTTTTT. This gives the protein CASSLRGMNTGELFF.

The CDR3 loop reads CAISGGLAGVPDTQYF. The CDR3 DNA sequence: TGTGCCATCAGTGGGGGACTAGCGGGAGTTCCAGATACGCAGTATTTT. The genes are TRBV10-3 and TRBJ2-3; TRBD2 matches 14 bases. Germline CDR1 reads ENHRY; CDR2 reads SYGVKD. CDR3 size: 16 residues. The trim removed 4 bases at V and 4 bases at J, leaving 4 bases unmatched.

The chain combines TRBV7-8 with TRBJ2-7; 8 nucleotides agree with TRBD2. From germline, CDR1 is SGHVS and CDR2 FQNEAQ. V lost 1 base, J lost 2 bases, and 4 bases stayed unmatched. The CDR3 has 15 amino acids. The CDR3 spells CASSLVAGGTYEQYV. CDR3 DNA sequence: TGTGCCAGCAGCTTAGTCGCGGGAGGCACCTACGAGCAGTACGTC.

In DNA, the CDR3 is TGTGCCAGCAGCGGCCCACTAGCGGGTAGCACAGATACGCAGTATTTT. Translation: CASSGPLAGSTDTQYF. This sequence joins TRBV5-4 and TRBJ2-3; TRBD2 agrees at 9 bases. The CDR3 extends over 16 amino acids. Germline CDR1 SGHNT, CDR2 YYREEE (reference sequence). Trimming at V came to 4 bases and at J to 0 bases, leaving 6 bases not matched to a gene. The full variable domain, rest sourced from reference TRBV5-4 and TRBJ2-3, is ETGVTQSPTHLIKTRGQQVTLRCSSQSGHNTVSWYQQALGQGPQFIFQYYREEENGRGNFPPRFSGLQFPNYSSELNVNALELDDSALYLCASSGPLAGSTDTQYFGPGTRLTVL.

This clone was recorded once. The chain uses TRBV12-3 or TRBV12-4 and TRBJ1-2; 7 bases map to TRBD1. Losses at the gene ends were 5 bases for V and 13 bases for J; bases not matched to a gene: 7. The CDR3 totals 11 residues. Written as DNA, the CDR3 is TGTGCCAGCAGTGCCGGGACAGCCCTCACCTTC. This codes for CASSAGTALTF.

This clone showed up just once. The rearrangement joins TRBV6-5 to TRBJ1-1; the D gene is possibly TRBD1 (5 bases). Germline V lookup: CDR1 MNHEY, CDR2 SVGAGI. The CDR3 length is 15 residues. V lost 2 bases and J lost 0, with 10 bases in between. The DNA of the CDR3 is TGTGCCAGCAGTTACCTGACAGACATGAACACTGAAGCTTTCTTT. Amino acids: CASSYLTDMNTEAFF.

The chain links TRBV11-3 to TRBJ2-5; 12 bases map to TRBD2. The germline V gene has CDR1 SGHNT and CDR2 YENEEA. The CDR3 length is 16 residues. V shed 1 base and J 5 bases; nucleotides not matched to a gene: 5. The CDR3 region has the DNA TGTGCCAGCAGCTTAGGACTAGCGGGAGTGAGGGAGACCCAGTACTTC. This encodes CASSLGLAGVRETQYF.

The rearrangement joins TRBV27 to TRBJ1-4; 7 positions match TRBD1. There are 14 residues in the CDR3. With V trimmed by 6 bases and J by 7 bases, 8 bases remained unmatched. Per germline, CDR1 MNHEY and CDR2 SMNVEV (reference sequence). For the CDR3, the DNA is TGTGCCAGCAGCCAAACAGGGGCGGGTGAAAAACTGTTTTTT. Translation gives CASSQTGAGEKLFF.

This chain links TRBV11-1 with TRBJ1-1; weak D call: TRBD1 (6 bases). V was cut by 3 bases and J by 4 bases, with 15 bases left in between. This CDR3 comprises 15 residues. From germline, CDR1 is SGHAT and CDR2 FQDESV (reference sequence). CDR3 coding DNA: TGTGCCAGCAGCTTTTGGGGTAACAGGGCCACTGAAGCTTTCTTT. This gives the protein CASSFWGNRATEAFF.

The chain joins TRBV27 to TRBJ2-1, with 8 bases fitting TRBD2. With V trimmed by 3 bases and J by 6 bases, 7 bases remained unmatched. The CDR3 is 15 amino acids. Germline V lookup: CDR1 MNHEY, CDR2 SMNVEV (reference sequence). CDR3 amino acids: CASSFDGGALNEQFF. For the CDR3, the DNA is TGTGCCAGCAGTTTCGACGGGGGGGCCCTCAATGAGCAGTTCTTC.

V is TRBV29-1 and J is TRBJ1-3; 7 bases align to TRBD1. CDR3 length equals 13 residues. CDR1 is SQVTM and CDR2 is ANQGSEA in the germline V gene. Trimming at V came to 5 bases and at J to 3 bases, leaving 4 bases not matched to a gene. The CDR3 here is CSVFNRGGNTIYF. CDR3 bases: TGCAGCGTTTTTAACAGGGGTGGAAACACCATATATTTT.